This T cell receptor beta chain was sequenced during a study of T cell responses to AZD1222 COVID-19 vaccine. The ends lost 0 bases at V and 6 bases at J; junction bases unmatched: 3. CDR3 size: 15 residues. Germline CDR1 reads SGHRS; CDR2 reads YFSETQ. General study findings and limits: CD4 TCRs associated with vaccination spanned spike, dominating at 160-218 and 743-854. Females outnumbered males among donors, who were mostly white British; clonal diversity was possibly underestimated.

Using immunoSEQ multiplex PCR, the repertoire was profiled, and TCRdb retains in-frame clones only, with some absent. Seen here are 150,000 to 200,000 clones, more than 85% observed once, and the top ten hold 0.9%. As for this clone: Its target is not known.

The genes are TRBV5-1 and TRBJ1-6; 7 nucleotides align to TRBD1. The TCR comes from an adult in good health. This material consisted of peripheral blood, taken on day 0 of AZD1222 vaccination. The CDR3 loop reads CASSLETGFNSPLHF. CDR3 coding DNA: TGCGCCAGCAGCTTGGAGACAGGGTTTAATTCACCCCTCCACTTT.